The 4 T cell receptor beta chains given below trace back to one sample, sequenced in a study of blood T cell repertoires in COVID-19 (dated by TCRdb to between 2020 and 2021). Libraries were built with the immunoSEQ multiplex PCR assay. TCRdb's version of the immuneACCESS table is confined to in-frame rearrangements and falls short of the full clone set. An unresolved V gene accounts for under half of the shortfall where checked; the remainder is of unknown origin. The sample table holds about 270,000 clones, of which 65% to 85% were seen once. The ten largest account for around 6% of the sample. The material sequenced was peripheral blood. These receptors were taken from a man older than 75 with acute or convalescent COVID-19.

This sequence joins TRBV3-1 (or the pseudogene TRBV3-2) and TRBJ1-5; D ambiguous. This CDR3 spans 14 amino acids. Germline CDR1 and CDR2: LGHDT and YNNKEL (reference sequence). The V end was cut by 1 base, the J end by 6 bases, with 10 bases between. CDR3 sequence reads: CASSQVWSGQPQHF. DNA for the CDR3: TGTGCCAGCAGCCAAGTTTGGAGTGGTCAGCCCCAGCATTTT.

The CDR3 sequence: CASSDLAGGPTDTQYF. CDR3 DNA: TGCGCCAGCAGTGACCTAGCGGGAGGGCCAACAGATACGCAGTATTTT. This chain links TRBV10-1 with TRBJ2-3; TRBD2 matches 12 bases. Losses at the gene ends were 3 bases for V and 3 bases for J; bases not matched to a gene: 4. The CDR3 totals 16 residues. The germline V gene has CDR1 WNHNN and CDR2 SYGVQD (reference sequence).

This clone was counted only a few times. The V and J genes are TRBV19 and TRBJ1-1; tentative D call: TRBD1 (5 bases). Germline V gene lookup returns CDR1 LNHDA and CDR2 SQIVND (reference sequence). The CDR3 covers 13 residues. The ends were cut back, 9 bases at V and 3 bases at J, with 14 bases in the middle. The CDR3 loop reads CASARGGHTEAFF. CDR3 sequence (DNA): TGTGCCAGCGCCCGCGGGGGACACACTGAAGCTTTCTTT. Drawing the rest from reference TRBV19 and TRBJ1-1, the complete variable domain is DGGITQSPKYLFRKEGQNVTLSCEQNLNHDAMYWYRQDPGQGLRLIYYSQIVNDFQKGDIAEGYSVSREKKESFPLTVTSAQKNPTAFYLCASARGGHTEAFFGQGTRLTVV.

The chain uses TRBV6-1 and TRBJ1-1, with D unclear. CDR1 is MNHNS and CDR2 is SASEGT in the germline V gene. V was cut by 2 bases and J by 5 bases, with 12 bases left in between. The CDR3 consists of 14 residues. The chain's CDR3 is CASSEFRGDTEAFF. The CDR3, as DNA: TGTGCCAGCAGTGAATTTCGGGGAGATACTGAAGCTTTCTTT.